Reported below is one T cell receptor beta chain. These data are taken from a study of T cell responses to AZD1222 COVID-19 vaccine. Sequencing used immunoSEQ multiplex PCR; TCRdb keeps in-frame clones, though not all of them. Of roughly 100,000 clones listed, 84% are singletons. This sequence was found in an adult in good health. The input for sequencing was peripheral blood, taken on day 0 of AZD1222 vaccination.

The CDR3 DNA sequence: TGTGCCAGCAGCCAAGGACTAGCGGTCTCCTACAATGAGCAGTTCTTC. It is translated as CASSQGLAVSYNEQFF. The chain combines TRBV3-1 (or the pseudogene TRBV3-2) with TRBJ2-1, with 9 nucleotides matching TRBD2. The germline gives CDR1 LGHDT, CDR2 YNNKEL (reference sequence). V shed 1 base and J 0 bases; nucleotides not matched to a gene: 1. This CDR3 contains 16 residues.